These T cell receptor beta chains were read from a single sample in a study of cytomegalovirus exposure and HLA in healthy donors. The assay was immunoSEQ multiplex PCR, and TCRdb's table has in-frame clones only and misses some. Among 150,000 to 200,000 clones, 77% were seen once, and the ten largest hold roughly 7.3%. The sequencing input was PBMCs. These receptor sequences come from a male donor in good health and CMV-seropositive. Both conserved end residues are part of each CDR3. Each record gives: V gene, CDR3 length, J gene, clone size, D gene, CDR3 protein, CDR3 DNA. D genes are given only for firm matches. The size field is filled for only some rows; it gives once, few, many or a size class.

V gene: TRBV5-6; CDR3 length: 15; J gene: TRBJ2-7; clone size: once; D gene: TRBD2; CDR3 protein: CASSSGTSGAYEQYF; CDR3 DNA: TGTGCCAGCAGCTCTGGGACTAGCGGGGCCTACGAGCAGTACTTC
V gene: TRBV14; CDR3 length: 13; J gene: TRBJ1-2; clone size: .; D gene: .; CDR3 protein: CASSPGTFYGYTF; CDR3 DNA: TGTGCCAGCAGCCCGGGGACATTCTATGGCTACACCTTC
V gene: TRBV27; CDR3 length: 14; J gene: TRBJ1-5; clone size: .; D gene: .; CDR3 protein: CASSSPARNQPQHF; CDR3 DNA: TGTGCCAGCAGTTCCCCCGCGCGCAATCAGCCCCAGCATTTT
V gene: TRBV5-1; CDR3 length: 14; J gene: TRBJ2-2; clone size: .; D gene: .; CDR3 protein: CASSLSGYTGELFF; CDR3 DNA: TGCGCCAGCAGCTTGTCAGGGTACACCGGGGAGCTGTTTTTT
V gene: TRBV9; CDR3 length: 14; J gene: TRBJ2-2; clone size: .; D gene: .; CDR3 protein: CASSVDGNTGELFF; CDR3 DNA: TGTGCCAGCAGCGTAGACGGTAACACCGGGGAGCTGTTTTTT
V gene: TRBV19; CDR3 length: 18; J gene: TRBJ1-1; clone size: .; D gene: .; CDR3 protein: CASSIDLRFPMVNTEAFF; CDR3 DNA: TGTGCCAGTAGTATAGATCTCCGGTTCCCGATGGTGAACACTGAAGCTTTCTTT
V gene: TRBV7-7; CDR3 length: 15; J gene: TRBJ2-5; clone size: .; D gene: TRBD1; CDR3 protein: CASSLGGQGQETQYF; CDR3 DNA: TGTGCTAGCAGCTTGGGCGGACAGGGTCAAGAGACCCAGTACTTC
V gene: TRBV6-5; CDR3 length: 14; J gene: TRBJ1-2; clone size: .; D gene: .; CDR3 protein: CASSYSSREDGYTF; CDR3 DNA: TGTGCCAGCAGTTACTCGAGTAGGGAGGATGGCTACACCTTC
V gene: TRBV6-5; CDR3 length: 13; J gene: TRBJ1-1; clone size: .; D gene: .; CDR3 protein: CASSRLRDTEAFF; CDR3 DNA: TGTGCCAGCAGTCGACTCAGGGACACCGAAGCTTTCTTT
V gene: TRBV6-1; CDR3 length: 15; J gene: TRBJ2-3; clone size: .; D gene: TRBD2; CDR3 protein: CASNRLAGVGDTQYF; CDR3 DNA: TGTGCCAGCAACCGACTAGCGGGGGTTGGAGATACGCAGTATTTT
V gene: TRBV2; CDR3 length: 17; J gene: TRBJ2-3; clone size: .; D gene: TRBD2; CDR3 protein: CASMGTSGGAIIDTQYF; CDR3 DNA: TGTGCCAGCATGGGGACTAGCGGGGGGGCCATCATAGATACGCAGTATTTT
V gene: TRBV10-2; CDR3 length: 14; J gene: TRBJ2-3; clone size: .; D gene: .; CDR3 protein: CASHRDSFTDTQYF; CDR3 DNA: TGCGCCAGCCACCGGGACTCCTTCACAGATACGCAGTATTTT
V gene: TRBV7-2; CDR3 length: 15; J gene: TRBJ2-1; clone size: .; D gene: .; CDR3 protein: CASSPGLPGYNEQFF; CDR3 DNA: TGTGCCAGCAGCCCCGGTCTTCCGGGCTACAATGAGCAGTTCTTC
V gene: TRBV2; CDR3 length: 10; J gene: TRBJ1-2; clone size: .; D gene: .; CDR3 protein: CASRSHGYTF; CDR3 DNA: TGTGCCAGCCGGAGCCATGGCTACACCTTC
V gene: TRBV9; CDR3 length: 17; J gene: TRBJ2-3; clone size: .; D gene: .; CDR3 protein: CASSPPPRGSLTDTQYF; CDR3 DNA: TGTGCCAGCAGCCCGCCCCCCAGGGGATCCCTGACAGATACGCAGTATTTT
V gene: TRBV9; CDR3 length: 14; J gene: TRBJ2-3; clone size: .; D gene: .; CDR3 protein: CASNLGASTDTQYF; CDR3 DNA: TGTGCCAGCAACTTGGGGGCTAGCACAGATACGCAGTATTTT
V gene: TRBV5-8; CDR3 length: 13; J gene: TRBJ1-1; clone size: .; D gene: .; CDR3 protein: CASSFGQNTEAFF; CDR3 DNA: TGTGCCAGCAGCTTTGGACAGAACACTGAAGCTTTCTTT
V gene: TRBV5-1; CDR3 length: 14; J gene: TRBJ1-2; clone size: .; D gene: .; CDR3 protein: CASRDTGQAYGYTF; CDR3 DNA: TGCGCCAGCAGAGACACCGGTCAGGCCTATGGCTACACCTTC
V gene: TRBV30; CDR3 length: 13; J gene: TRBJ1-5; clone size: .; D gene: .; CDR3 protein: CAWSPSRDQPQHF; CDR3 DNA: TGTGCCTGGAGTCCGAGTAGAGATCAGCCCCAGCATTTT
V gene: TRBV5-1; CDR3 length: 14; J gene: TRBJ1-1; clone size: .; D gene: .; CDR3 protein: CASSLELGTTEAFF; CDR3 DNA: TGCGCCAGCAGCTTGGAATTGGGCACCACTGAAGCTTTCTTT
V gene: TRBV6-5; CDR3 length: 13; J gene: TRBJ1-2; clone size: once; D gene: TRBD1; CDR3 protein: CASSYSTGYGYTF; CDR3 DNA: TGTGCCAGCAGTTACTCGACAGGGTATGGCTACACCTTC
V gene: TRBV18; CDR3 length: 17; J gene: TRBJ2-7; clone size: .; D gene: .; CDR3 protein: CASSPRGGGEPGSEQYF; CDR3 DNA: TGTGCCAGCTCACCACGGGGGGGCGGGGAGCCGGGGAGCGAGCAGTACTTC
V gene: TRBV11-2; CDR3 length: 15; J gene: TRBJ1-2; clone size: .; D gene: TRBD1; CDR3 protein: CASSSTGQANYGYTF; CDR3 DNA: TGTGCCAGCAGCTCCACGGGACAGGCCAACTATGGCTACACCTTC
V gene: TRBV27; CDR3 length: 13; J gene: TRBJ1-1; clone size: once; D gene: .; CDR3 protein: CASSFRGITEAFF; CDR3 DNA: TGTGCCAGCAGTTTCCGGGGGATCACTGAAGCTTTCTTT
V gene: TRBV29-1; CDR3 length: 13; J gene: TRBJ1-1; clone size: .; D gene: TRBD1; CDR3 protein: CSVSGTENTEAFF; CDR3 DNA: TGCAGCGTTAGTGGGACAGAGAACACTGAAGCTTTCTTT
V gene: TRBV29-1; CDR3 length: 13; J gene: TRBJ2-5; clone size: .; D gene: .; CDR3 protein: CSVVAGVGETQYF; CDR3 DNA: TGCAGCGTTGTTGCAGGGGTAGGGGAGACCCAGTACTTC
V gene: TRBV6-4; CDR3 length: 17; J gene: TRBJ2-2; clone size: .; D gene: TRBD2; CDR3 protein: CASSPGLAGSDTGELFF; CDR3 DNA: TGTGCCAGCAGTCCGGGACTAGCGGGTTCAGACACCGGGGAGCTGTTTTTT
V gene: TRBV14; CDR3 length: 16; J gene: TRBJ2-7; clone size: once; D gene: .; CDR3 protein: CASSQDMGGAAYEQYF; CDR3 DNA: TGTGCCAGCAGCCAAGATATGGGTGGAGCAGCCTACGAGCAGTACTTC
V gene: TRBV7-2; CDR3 length: 13; J gene: TRBJ2-3; clone size: .; D gene: .; CDR3 protein: CASSPTRADTQYF; CDR3 DNA: TGTGCCAGCAGTCCTACGAGGGCAGATACGCAGTATTTT
V gene: TRBV5-1; CDR3 length: 15; J gene: TRBJ2-1; clone size: .; D gene: TRBD2; CDR3 protein: CASSARSGGKDEQFF; CDR3 DNA: TGCGCCAGCAGCGCCCGTAGCGGGGGAAAAGATGAGCAGTTCTTC
V gene: TRBV6-5; CDR3 length: 15; J gene: TRBJ1-6; clone size: .; D gene: .; CDR3 protein: CASSYSGGLYSPLHF; CDR3 DNA: TGTGCCAGCAGTTACTCAGGCGGCCTTTATTCACCCCTCCACTTT
V gene: TRBV2; CDR3 length: 15; J gene: TRBJ2-2; clone size: .; D gene: TRBD2; CDR3 protein: CASTLASGATGELFF; CDR3 DNA: TGTGCCAGCACGCTGGCTAGCGGGGCCACCGGGGAGCTGTTTTTT
V gene: TRBV6-5; CDR3 length: 12; J gene: TRBJ1-4; clone size: .; D gene: TRBD1; CDR3 protein: CASSRDSEKLFF; CDR3 DNA: TGTGCCAGCAGCCGGGACAGCGAAAAACTGTTTTTT
V gene: TRBV10-3; CDR3 length: 15; J gene: TRBJ2-7; clone size: once; D gene: TRBD2; CDR3 protein: CAISANGLAGDEQYF; CDR3 DNA: TGTGCCATCAGCGCTAATGGACTAGCGGGTGACGAGCAGTACTTC
V gene: TRBV4-2; CDR3 length: 17; J gene: TRBJ2-7; clone size: .; D gene: .; CDR3 protein: CASSQVGQSSPVDEQYF; CDR3 DNA: TGTGCCAGCAGCCAAGTAGGCCAAAGTAGCCCGGTGGACGAGCAGTACTTC
V gene: TRBV18; CDR3 length: 15; J gene: TRBJ1-2; clone size: .; D gene: .; CDR3 protein: CASSPPGRANYGYTF; CDR3 DNA: TGTGCCAGCTCACCACCAGGCAGGGCCAACTATGGCTACACCTTC
V gene: TRBV4-1; CDR3 length: 16; J gene: TRBJ1-4; clone size: few; D gene: TRBD1; CDR3 protein: CASSQRRQGVIEKLFF; CDR3 DNA: TGCGCCAGCAGCCAAAGAAGACAGGGGGTTATAGAAAAACTGTTTTTT
V gene: TRBV2; CDR3 length: 14; J gene: TRBJ1-1; clone size: .; D gene: .; CDR3 protein: CASTLTGINTEAFF; CDR3 DNA: TGTGCCAGCACTCTTACAGGGATCAACACTGAAGCTTTCTTT
V gene: TRBV11-2; CDR3 length: 17; J gene: TRBJ2-5; clone size: .; D gene: .; CDR3 protein: CASSYRPSPRLQETQYF; CDR3 DNA: TGTGCCAGCAGCTACCGACCCTCGCCGAGGCTGCAAGAGACCCAGTACTTC
V gene: TRBV7-9; CDR3 length: 17; J gene: TRBJ1-1; clone size: .; D gene: TRBD1; CDR3 protein: CASSLARGGGGNTEAFF; CDR3 DNA: TGTGCCAGCAGCTTAGCGCGAGGGGGCGGTGGGAACACTGAAGCTTTCTTT
V gene: TRBV19; CDR3 length: 18; J gene: TRBJ1-1; clone size: once; D gene: .; CDR3 protein: CASSIVPERGGRDTEAFF; CDR3 DNA: TGTGCCAGTAGTATAGTCCCCGAACGGGGAGGGCGAGACACTGAAGCTTTCTTT
V gene: TRBV27; CDR3 length: 15; J gene: TRBJ1-1; clone size: few; D gene: TRBD1; CDR3 protein: CASSRAGGVPTEAFF; CDR3 DNA: TGTGCCAGCAGTCGCGCAGGGGGCGTTCCCACTGAAGCTTTCTTT
V gene: TRBV7-8; CDR3 length: 15; J gene: TRBJ1-6; clone size: .; D gene: .; CDR3 protein: CASSPRVPYNSPLHF; CDR3 DNA: TGTGCCAGCAGCCCCAGGGTCCCCTATAATTCACCCCTCCACTTT